This T cell receptor beta chain was observed in a study of T cell changes during pregnancy in multiple sclerosis. The V gene's germline CDR1 is SGHRS and CDR2 YFSETQ. The CDR3 has 13 amino acids. Trimming stripped 1 base from V and 3 bases from J, with 8 bases between. This clone counts as medium-sized. TCRdb's copy holds only in-frame clones and misses some; the assay was immunoSEQ multiplex PCR. Of about 44,000 clones in the sample, roughly 92% were seen once. The input for sequencing was CD4+ T cells from peripheral blood mononuclear cells, taken in the first trimester of pregnancy. The chain recombines TRBV5-1 with TRBJ2-7; possibly TRBD1 for D (5 bases). The receptor comes from a female donor with multiple sclerosis, enrolled in a pregnancy study. Here the CDR3 reads CASSLLGDYEQYF. CDR3 sequence (DNA): TGCGCCAGCAGCTTGTTAGGGGACTACGAGCAGTACTTC.